Listed below are T cell receptor beta chains from one sample, sequenced in a study of cytomegalovirus exposure and HLA in healthy donors. Repertoires were generated with immunoSEQ multiplex PCR, while TCRdb's copy carries only in-frame clones and drops some. The sample lists about 130,000 clones, around 92% occurring once. Input material: PBMCs. The receptors originated from a man younger than 45 in good health and CMV-seronegative. Each CDR3 is given with its conserved first and last residue. Each record gives: V gene, J gene, clone size, D gene, CDR3 DNA, CDR3 protein. A D gene is named only where the DNA matches it firmly. Not every row has a clone size; where given, it reads once, few, many or a size class.

v_gene: TRBV10-3; j_gene: TRBJ2-7; abundance: -; d_gene: TRBD2; CDR3nt: TGTGCCATCAGTGATATCGCGGGGGAGATCAACGAGCAGTACTTC; CDR3aa: CAISDIAGEINEQYF
v_gene: TRBV10-3; j_gene: TRBJ2-2; abundance: -; d_gene: TRBD2; CDR3nt: TGTGCCATCAGTGCTGGGACTAGCGGGACCGGGGAGCTGTTTTTT; CDR3aa: CAISAGTSGTGELFF
v_gene: TRBV19; j_gene: TRBJ1-6; abundance: few; d_gene: -; CDR3nt: TGTGCCAGTAGTTCAAGTAGAGGCACGGCCTCTTCACCCCTCCACTTT; CDR3aa: CASSSSRGTASSPLHF
v_gene: TRBV5-1; j_gene: TRBJ2-7; abundance: -; d_gene: TRBD2; CDR3nt: TGCGCCAGCAGCTTTAGCGGGAGCTCCTACGAGCAGTACTTC; CDR3aa: CASSFSGSSYEQYF
v_gene: TRBV5-8; j_gene: TRBJ1-5; abundance: -; d_gene: -; CDR3nt: TGTGCCAGCAGCTTGCAGGGATATAGCAATCAGCCCCAGCATTTT; CDR3aa: CASSLQGYSNQPQHF
v_gene: TRBV7-9; j_gene: TRBJ1-5; abundance: -; d_gene: TRBD1; CDR3nt: TGTGCCAGCAGCAAGGGACAGGGCGATCAGCCCCAGCATTTT; CDR3aa: CASSKGQGDQPQHF
v_gene: TRBV9; j_gene: TRBJ2-3; abundance: -; d_gene: -; CDR3nt: TGTGCCAGCAGCGTAGCTACAGATACGCAGTATTTT; CDR3aa: CASSVATDTQYF
v_gene: TRBV28; j_gene: TRBJ1-1; abundance: once; d_gene: -; CDR3nt: TGTGCCAGCAGTGTACAGGGCACTGAAGCTTTCTTT; CDR3aa: CASSVQGTEAFF
v_gene: TRBV6-5; j_gene: TRBJ1-2; abundance: -; d_gene: -; CDR3nt: TGTGCCAGCAGTTACGACAGAAGCTATGGCTACACCTTC; CDR3aa: CASSYDRSYGYTF
v_gene: TRBV6-1; j_gene: TRBJ2-7; abundance: -; d_gene: -; CDR3nt: TGTGCCAGCAGTCAACAGGGGGGGGTCATATATGAGCAGTACTTC; CDR3aa: CASSQQGGVIYEQYF